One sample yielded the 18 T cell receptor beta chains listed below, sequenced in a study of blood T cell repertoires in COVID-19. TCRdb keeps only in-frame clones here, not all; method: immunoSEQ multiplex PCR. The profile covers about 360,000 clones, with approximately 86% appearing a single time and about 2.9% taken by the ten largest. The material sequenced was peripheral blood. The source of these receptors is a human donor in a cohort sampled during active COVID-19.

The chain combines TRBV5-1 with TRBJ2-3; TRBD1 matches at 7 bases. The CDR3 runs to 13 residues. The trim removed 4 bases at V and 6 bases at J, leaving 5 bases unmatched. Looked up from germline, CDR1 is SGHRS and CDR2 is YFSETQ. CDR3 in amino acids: CASSRTGPDTQYF. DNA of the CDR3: TGCGCCAGCAGCCGGACAGGCCCCGATACGCAGTATTTT.

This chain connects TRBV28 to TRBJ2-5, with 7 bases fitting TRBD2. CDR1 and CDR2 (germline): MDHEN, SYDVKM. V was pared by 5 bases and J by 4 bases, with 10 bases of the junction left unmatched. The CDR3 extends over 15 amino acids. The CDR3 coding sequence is TGTGCCAGCAGTAAGGGACTAAGCGAGGCAGAGACCCAGTACTTC. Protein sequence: CASSKGLSEAETQYF.

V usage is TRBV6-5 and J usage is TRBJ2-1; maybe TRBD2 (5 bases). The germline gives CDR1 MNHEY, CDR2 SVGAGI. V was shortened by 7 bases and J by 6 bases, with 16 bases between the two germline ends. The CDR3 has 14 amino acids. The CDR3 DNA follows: TGTGCCAGCAAAGAAGGGAGTGAGGTCAATGAGCAGTTCTTC. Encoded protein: CASKEGSEVNEQFF.

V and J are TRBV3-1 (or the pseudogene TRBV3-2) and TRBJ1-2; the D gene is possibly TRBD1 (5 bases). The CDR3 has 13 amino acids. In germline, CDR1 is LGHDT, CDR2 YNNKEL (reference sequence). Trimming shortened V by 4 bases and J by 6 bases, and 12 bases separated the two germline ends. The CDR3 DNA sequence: TGTGCCAGCAGCCCGCCCCGACAGCATGGCTACACCTTC. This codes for CASSPPRQHGYTF.

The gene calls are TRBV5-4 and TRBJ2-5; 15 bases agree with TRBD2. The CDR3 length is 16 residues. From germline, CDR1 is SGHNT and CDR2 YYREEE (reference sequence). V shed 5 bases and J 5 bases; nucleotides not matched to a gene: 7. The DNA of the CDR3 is TGTGCCAGCAGTTGGGGACTAGCGGGAGGCGGGGAGACCCAGTACTTC. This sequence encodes CASSWGLAGGGETQYF.

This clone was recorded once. The CDR3 region is CASQEGKNEQYF. In DNA form, the CDR3 reads TGTGCCAGTCAGGAGGGGAAAAACGAGCAGTACTTC. The chain recombines TRBV6-6 with TRBJ2-7, with D possibly matching TRBD2 (6 bases). Germline V gene sequence: CDR1 MNHNY, CDR2 SVGAGI (reference sequence). Trimming removed 9 bases at V and 5 bases at J, with 14 bases between. There are 12 residues in the CDR3.

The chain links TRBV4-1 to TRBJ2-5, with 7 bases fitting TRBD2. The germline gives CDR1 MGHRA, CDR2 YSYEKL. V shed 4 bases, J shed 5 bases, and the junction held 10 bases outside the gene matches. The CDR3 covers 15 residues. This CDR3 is CASSREAGPPETQYF. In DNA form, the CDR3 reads TGCGCCAGCAGCCGAGAAGCGGGGCCGCCGGAGACCCAGTACTTC.

This chain's CDR3 is CASTPTDPSYNEQFF. CDR3 sequence (DNA): TGTGCCAGCACCCCGACAGACCCTTCCTACAATGAGCAGTTCTTC. This sequence joins TRBV2 and TRBJ2-1, with D perhaps matching TRBD1 (5 bases). Deletions cut 7 bases from V and 1 base from J, with 14 bases between. Germline V gives CDR1 SNHLY, CDR2 FYNNEI. This CDR3 is 15 amino acids long.

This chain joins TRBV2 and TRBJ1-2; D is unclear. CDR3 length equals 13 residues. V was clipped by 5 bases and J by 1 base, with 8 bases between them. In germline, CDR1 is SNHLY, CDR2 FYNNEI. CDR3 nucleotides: TGTGCCAGCAGTCCGACTGGTAACTATGGCTACACCTTC. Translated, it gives CASSPTGNYGYTF. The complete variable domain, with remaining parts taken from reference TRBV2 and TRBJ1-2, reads EPEVTQTPSHQVTQMGQEVILRCVPISNHLYFYWYRQILGQKVEFLVSFYNNEISEKSEIFDDQFSVERPDGSNFTLKIRSTKLEDSAMYFCASSPTGNYGYTFGSGTRLTVV.

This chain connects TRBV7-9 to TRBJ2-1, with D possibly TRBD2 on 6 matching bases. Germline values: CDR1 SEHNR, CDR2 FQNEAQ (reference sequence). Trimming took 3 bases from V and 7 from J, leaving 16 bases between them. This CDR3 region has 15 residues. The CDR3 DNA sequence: TGTGCCAGCAGCTTGGGACTGAGTGGCGGGAATGAGCAGTTCTTC. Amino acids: CASSLGLSGGNEQFF.

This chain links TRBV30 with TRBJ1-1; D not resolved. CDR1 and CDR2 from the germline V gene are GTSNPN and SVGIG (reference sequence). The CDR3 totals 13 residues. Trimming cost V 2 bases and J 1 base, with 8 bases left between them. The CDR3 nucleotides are TGTGCCTGGAGTTGGACTGGGAACACTGAAGCTTTCTTT. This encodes CAWSWTGNTEAFF.

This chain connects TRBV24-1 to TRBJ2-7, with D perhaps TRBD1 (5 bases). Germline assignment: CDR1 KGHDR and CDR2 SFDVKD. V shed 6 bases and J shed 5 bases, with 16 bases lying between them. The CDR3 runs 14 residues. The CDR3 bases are TGTGCCACCAGTCTTACTCCAGGGCAAGACGAGCAGTACTTC. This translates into CATSLTPGQDEQYF.

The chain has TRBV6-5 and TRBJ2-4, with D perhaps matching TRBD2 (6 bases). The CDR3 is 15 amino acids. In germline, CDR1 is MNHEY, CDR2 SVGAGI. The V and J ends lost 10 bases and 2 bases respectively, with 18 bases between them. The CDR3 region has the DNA TGTGCCACCAAGGAGGGGATGGGGTCCAAAAACATTCAGTACTTC. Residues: CATKEGMGSKNIQYF.

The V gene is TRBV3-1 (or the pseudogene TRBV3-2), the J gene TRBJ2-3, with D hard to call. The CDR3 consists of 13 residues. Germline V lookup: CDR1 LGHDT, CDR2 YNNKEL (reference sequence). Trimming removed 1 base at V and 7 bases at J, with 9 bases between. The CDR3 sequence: CASSQGPQNTQYF. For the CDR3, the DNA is TGTGCCAGCAGCCAAGGGCCCCAGAATACGCAGTATTTT.

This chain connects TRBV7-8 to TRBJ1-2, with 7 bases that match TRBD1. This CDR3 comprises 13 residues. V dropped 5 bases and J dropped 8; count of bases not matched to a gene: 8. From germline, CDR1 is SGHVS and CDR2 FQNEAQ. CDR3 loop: CASSLKTGQGYTF. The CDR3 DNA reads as TGTGCCAGCAGCCTTAAGACAGGGCAAGGCTACACCTTC.

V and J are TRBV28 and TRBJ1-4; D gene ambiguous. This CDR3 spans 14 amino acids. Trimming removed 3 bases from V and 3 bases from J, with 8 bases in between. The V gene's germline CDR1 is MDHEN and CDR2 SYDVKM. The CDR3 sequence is CASSLLVANEKLFF. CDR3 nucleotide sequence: TGTGCCAGCAGTTTGCTAGTGGCTAATGAAAAACTGTTTTTT. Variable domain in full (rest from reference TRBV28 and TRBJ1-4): DVKVTQSSRYLVKRTGEKVFLECVQDMDHENMFWYRQDPGLGLRLIYFSYDVKMKEKGDIPEGYSVSREKKERFSLILESASTNQTSMYLCASSLLVANEKLFFGSGTQLSVL.

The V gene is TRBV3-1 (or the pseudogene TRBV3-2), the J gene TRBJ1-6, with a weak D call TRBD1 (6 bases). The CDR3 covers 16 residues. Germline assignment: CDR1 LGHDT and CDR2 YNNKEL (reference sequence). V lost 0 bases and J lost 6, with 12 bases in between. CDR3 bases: TGTGCCAGCAGCCAAGAAACGGCAGGGGCTAATTCACCCCTCCACTTT. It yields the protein CASSQETAGANSPLHF.

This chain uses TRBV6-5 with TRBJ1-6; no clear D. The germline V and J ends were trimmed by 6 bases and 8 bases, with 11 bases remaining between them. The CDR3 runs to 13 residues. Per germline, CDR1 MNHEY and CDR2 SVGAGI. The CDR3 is CASSRGSHSPLHF. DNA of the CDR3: TGTGCCAGCAGCCGGGGTAGTCATTCACCCCTCCACTTT.